This paragraph covers one T cell receptor (beta chain) sequence. What it binds is unknown. Sequenced by immunoSEQ multiplex PCR; TCRdb stores in-frame clones only, minus some. The table has 100,000 to 150,000 clones, about 89% seen once. V was trimmed by 3 bases and J by 10 bases, leaving 10 bases between them. The CDR3 is made up of 13 amino acids. The germline V gene encodes CDR1 MNHNS and CDR2 SASEGT. This sample stems from a study of T cell responses to AZD1222 COVID-19 vaccine. Study context: Analyses pooled second doses at about 4 or about 12 weeks. Regarding the study as a whole: Only a handful of AZD1222 recipients, roughly 6 in all, had baseline seropositivity. Clonal diversity may have been underestimated, and the donors were mostly white British, with more females than males. In the spike-specific TCR repertoire, nearly half reportedly target unmutated variant regions.

The specimen comprised peripheral blood, sampled on day 0 of AZD1222 vaccination. This sequence was found in an adult in good health. This chain joins TRBV6-1 and TRBJ1-6, with D possibly matching TRBD1 (5 bases). The CDR3 DNA reads as TGTGCCAGCAGTGACAGGGTTGGCTCACCCCTCCACTTT. Amino acids: CASSDRVGSPLHF.